This T cell receptor (beta chain) was recovered during a study of neurological immune-mediated disorders. This clonotype has ten or more counts. The authors produced cDNA by 5'RACE using 10-nucleotide random UMIs. TCRdb passed the 5' RACE reads through MiXCR, listing each CDR3 protein once. The data hold around 30,000 distinct CDR3 sequences, with about 1.6% observed a single time. Material: PBMCs. This TCR was sampled from a woman aged 25 to 45 with multiple sclerosis.

CDR3 loop: CASSDFRGTEAFF. For the CDR3, the DNA is TGTGCCAGCAGCGACTTCAGGGGCACTGAAGCTTTCTTT. V and J are TRBV9 and TRBJ1-1; D perhaps matches TRBD1 (6 bases). Trimming stripped 3 bases from V and 4 bases from J, with 10 bases between. This CDR3 contains 13 residues. The germline CDR1 and CDR2 sequences are SGDLS and YYNGEE.